Listed below are T cell receptor beta chains from one sample, sequenced in a study of blood T cell repertoires in COVID-19. TCRdb's copy holds only in-frame clones and misses some; the assay was immunoSEQ multiplex PCR. This table has around 500,000 clones, roughly nine tenths appearing once. Sequenced material: PBMCs or T cells enriched from blood (not recorded which). All receptors come from a woman aged 55-69 years who had recovered from COVID-19. Each CDR3 is given with its conserved first and last residue. D genes are given only for firm matches. Clone size is given for some rows only: seen once, a few or many times, or a class if the clone is expanded.

V gene	J gene	D gene	clone size	CDR3 protein	CDR3 DNA
TRBV7-8	TRBJ2-7	TRBD1	NA	CASSLDRNYEQYF	TGTGCCAGCAGCCTGGACAGGAATTACGAGCAGTACTTC
TRBV3-1/TRBV3-2	TRBJ1-3	NA	NA	CASTKLGTGQSSGNTIYF	TGTGCCAGCACCAAACTAGGTACAGGGCAGAGCTCTGGAAACACCATATATTTT
TRBV19	TRBJ1-2	NA	NA	CASSIDRPEGSYTF	TGTGCCAGTAGTATAGATCGGCCCGAGGGCAGCTACACCTTC
TRBV6-5	TRBJ1-1	NA	NA	CASQTSVNTEAFF	TGTGCCAGTCAAACGAGTGTGAACACTGAAGCTTTCTTT
TRBV29-1	TRBJ1-2	NA	NA	CSVRGYGYTF	TGCAGCGTCCGGGGCTATGGCTACACCTTC
TRBV5-1	TRBJ1-2	TRBD1	NA	CASSWRPSTGVEGYGYTF	TGCGCCAGCAGCTGGCGCCCATCCACAGGGGTGGAGGGCTATGGCTACACCTTC
TRBV19	TRBJ1-4	NA	once	CASRLTGGTNEKLFF	TGTGCCAGTAGACTGACGGGGGGGACTAATGAAAAACTGTTTTTT
TRBV5-1	TRBJ2-3	TRBD2	NA	CASSLALAGASGTQYF	TGCGCCAGCAGCTTGGCACTAGCGGGGGCATCAGGGACGCAGTATTTT
TRBV7-9	TRBJ2-2	NA	NA	CASSLIFRGGQNTGELFF	TGTGCCAGCAGCTTAATCTTCCGCGGGGGCCAGAACACCGGGGAGCTGTTTTTT
TRBV2	TRBJ2-1	TRBD2	NA	CASSEAAGSVPYEQFF	TGTGCCAGCAGTGAGGCAGCGGGGTCGGTCCCCTATGAGCAGTTCTTC
TRBV4-1	TRBJ2-1	NA	NA	CASSHTGATREQFF	TGCGCCAGCAGCCACACGGGAGCGACGCGTGAGCAGTTCTTC
TRBV4-2	TRBJ1-5	TRBD1	NA	CASSQGWTGSNQPQHF	TGTGCCAGCAGCCAAGGCTGGACAGGTTCTAATCAGCCCCAGCATTTT
TRBV5-1	TRBJ2-2	TRBD2	once	CASTPGLAGGLRTGELFF	TGCGCCAGCACCCCAGGACTAGCGGGGGGGCTTCGGACCGGGGAGCTGTTTTTT
TRBV6-4	TRBJ2-1	TRBD2	NA	CASTTSGTSVPYNEQFF	TGTGCCAGCACCACCTCCGGGACTAGTGTCCCCTACAATGAGCAGTTCTTC
TRBV4-1	TRBJ1-5	NA	NA	CASSQDRVPNQPQHF	TGCGCCAGCAGCCAAGACCGGGTTCCCAATCAGCCCCAGCATTTT
TRBV5-6	TRBJ1-6	NA	NA	CASSSGGGGGSSPLHF	TGTGCCAGCAGCTCTGGCGGGGGCGGGGGGAGTTCACCCCTCCACTTT
TRBV21-1	TRBJ1-6	NA	once	CASSQRGGANSPLHF	TGTGCCAGCAGCCAAAGAGGGGGGGCTAATTCACCCCTCCACTTT
TRBV7-2	TRBJ2-3	TRBD2	NA	CASSLGTSGFQSTDTQYF	TGTGCCAGCAGCTTAGGGACTAGCGGGTTTCAGAGCACAGATACGCAGTATTTT
TRBV28	TRBJ2-5	NA	NA	CASSSRETQYF	TGTGCCAGCAGTTCCCGGGAGACCCAGTACTTC
TRBV5-1	TRBJ2-5	TRBD1	NA	CASSGQGAPEETQYF	TGCGCCAGCAGTGGACAGGGGGCGCCTGAGGAGACCCAGTACTTC
TRBV10-2	TRBJ1-6	NA	few	CASSPTGWDSPLHF	TGCGCCAGTAGTCCAACAGGGTGGGATTCACCCCTCCACTTT
TRBV1	TRBJ2-6	NA	NA	CTSSPPQGTNVLTF	TGCACCAGCAGCCCCCCCCAGGGCACCAACGTCCTGACTTTC
TRBV3-1/TRBV3-2	TRBJ2-3	NA	NA	CASSQDSPRSDTQYF	TGTGCCAGCAGCCAAGATTCCCCCCGTTCCGATACGCAGTATTTT
TRBV5-1	TRBJ1-6	TRBD1	NA	CASSSGQGEINSPLHF	TGCGCCAGCAGCTCAGGCCAGGGGGAAATTAATTCACCCCTCCACTTT
TRBV11-3	TRBJ1-4	NA	NA	CASSFGPKAANEKLFF	TGTGCCAGCAGCTTCGGACCAAAAGCGGCTAATGAAAAACTGTTTTTT
TRBV7-8	TRBJ1-2	TRBD1	NA	CASSPPTGGRGYTF	TGTGCCAGCAGCCCACCGACAGGGGGACGTGGCTACACCTTC
TRBV12-3/TRBV12-4	TRBJ1-2	NA	few	CASSLVAAYGYTF	TGTGCCAGCAGTTTAGTGGCGGCCTATGGCTACACCTTC
TRBV6-5	TRBJ1-4	TRBD1	once	CASSRDSQDEKLFF	TGTGCCAGCAGTCGGGACAGCCAGGATGAAAAACTGTTTTTT
TRBV24-1	TRBJ2-5	TRBD2	NA	CATSGTSGGRYQETQYF	TGTGCCACCAGTGGGACTAGCGGGGGCCGGTACCAAGAGACCCAGTACTTC
TRBV27	TRBJ1-2	TRBD1	NA	CASRSIDRGNYGYTF	TGTGCCAGCAGATCGATCGACAGGGGTAACTATGGCTACACCTTC
TRBV2	TRBJ1-4	TRBD1	NA	CASRGQGATNEKLFF	TGTGCCAGCAGGGGACAGGGAGCGACTAATGAAAAACTGTTTTTT
TRBV18	TRBJ1-1	NA	NA	CASSPSTGPNTEAFF	TGTGCCAGCTCACCATCCACAGGGCCGAACACTGAAGCTTTCTTT
TRBV7-2	TRBJ1-2	NA	NA	CASSLSPGTRAGYTF	TGTGCCAGCAGCTTATCCCCCGGGACAAGGGCTGGCTACACCTTC
TRBV3-1/TRBV3-2	TRBJ2-7	NA	NA	CASSQDLSQGYEQYF	TGTGCCAGCAGCCAAGATCTGAGTCAGGGCTACGAGCAGTACTTC
TRBV5-6	TRBJ1-5	NA	once	CASSFIADYSNQPQHF	TGTGCCAGCAGCTTCATTGCGGATTATAGCAATCAGCCCCAGCATTTT
TRBV24-1	TRBJ2-1	TRBD2	NA	CATSDPQASGGAGEQFF	TGTGCCACCAGTGACCCTCAGGCTAGCGGGGGGGCAGGTGAGCAGTTCTTC
TRBV19	TRBJ1-4	TRBD1	NA	CASSSDRGREKLFF	TGTGCCAGTAGTTCGGACAGGGGGCGAGAAAAACTGTTTTTT
TRBV24-1	TRBJ1-6	NA	NA	CATRSLAGSGCILHF	TGTGCCACCCGGTCCTTGGCTGGTTCGGGATGTATCCTCCACTTT
TRBV5-1	TRBJ2-2	TRBD1	NA	CASSRQGQGAPGELFF	TGCGCCAGCAGCCGACAAGGACAGGGGGCCCCCGGGGAGCTGTTTTTT
TRBV7-2	TRBJ2-3	NA	NA	CASSLGTPTADTQYF	TGTGCCAGCAGCCTCGGGACTCCCACGGCAGATACGCAGTATTTT
TRBV5-1	TRBJ2-7	NA	NA	CASSLRQDSSYEQYF	TGCGCCAGCAGCTTACGACAGGATAGCTCCTACGAGCAGTACTTC
TRBV5-1	TRBJ1-1	TRBD1	NA	CASSLAGDRDRANTEAFF	TGCGCCAGCAGCTTGGCGGGTGATAGAGACAGGGCGAACACTGAAGCTTTCTTT
TRBV7-2	TRBJ2-3	TRBD2	few	CASSLMGLAGGTDTQYF	TGTGCCAGCAGCTTAATGGGACTAGCGGGGGGCACAGATACGCAGTATTTT
TRBV25-1	TRBJ2-1	NA	NA	CASNYYNEQFF	TGTGCCAGCAACTACTACAATGAGCAGTTCTTC
TRBV28	TRBJ1-1	NA	NA	CASVWGPGGEAFF	TGTGCCAGCGTATGGGGTCCGGGCGGGGAAGCTTTCTTT
TRBV25-1	TRBJ1-4	NA	NA	CASSWQGGEKLFF	TGTGCCAGCAGTTGGCAGGGTGGGGAAAAACTGTTTTTT
TRBV4-1	TRBJ2-2	NA	NA	CASSQWPAGNTGELFF	TGCGCCAGCAGCCAATGGCCAGCGGGGAACACCGGGGAGCTGTTTTTT
TRBV7-8	TRBJ2-3	TRBD1	NA	CASSPGQGPQYF	TGTGCCAGCAGCCCTGGACAGGGGCCGCAGTATTTT
TRBV24-1	TRBJ2-1	NA	NA	CATEQGTLGESNEQFF	TGTGCCACCGAACAGGGGACTTTGGGTGAGAGCAATGAGCAGTTCTTC
TRBV5-6	TRBJ1-3	NA	NA	CASSPSWASGNTIYF	TGTGCCAGCAGCCCCTCCTGGGCCTCTGGAAACACCATATATTTT
TRBV4-2	TRBJ2-7	TRBD2	NA	CASSQALGGYEQYF	TGTGCCAGCAGCCAAGCTCTGGGGGGGTACGAGCAGTACTTC
TRBV7-9	TRBJ1-2	TRBD1	NA	CASSTNNRGVGYTF	TGTGCCAGCAGCACTAATAACAGGGGCGTGGGCTACACCTTC
TRBV2	TRBJ1-5	NA	NA	CASSDRVRNQPQHF	TGTGCCAGCAGTGACAGGGTGCGGAATCAGCCCCAGCATTTT